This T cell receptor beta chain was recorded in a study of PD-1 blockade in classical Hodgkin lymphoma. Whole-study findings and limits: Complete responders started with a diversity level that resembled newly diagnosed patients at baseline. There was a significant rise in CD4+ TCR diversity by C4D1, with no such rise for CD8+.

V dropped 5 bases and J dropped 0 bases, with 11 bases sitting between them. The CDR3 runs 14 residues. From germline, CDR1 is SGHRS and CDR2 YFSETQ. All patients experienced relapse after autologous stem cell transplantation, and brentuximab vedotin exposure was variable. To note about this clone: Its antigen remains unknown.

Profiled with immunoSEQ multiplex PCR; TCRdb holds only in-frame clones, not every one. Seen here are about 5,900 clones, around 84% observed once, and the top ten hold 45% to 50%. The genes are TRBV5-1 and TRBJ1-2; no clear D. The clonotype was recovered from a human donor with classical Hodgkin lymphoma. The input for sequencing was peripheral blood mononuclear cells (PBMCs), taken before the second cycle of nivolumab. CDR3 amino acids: CASSAAGTNYGYTF. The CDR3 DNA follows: TGCGCCAGCAGTGCGGCAGGTACTAACTATGGCTACACCTTC.